These T cell receptor beta chains were read from a single sample in a study of STAT3 mutations in large granular lymphocyte leukemia. Clones were read by immunoSEQ multiplex PCR, and TCRdb kept only the in-frame ones, dropping some. The sample lists roughly 22,000 clones; about 95% were seen once. The source material was peripheral blood mononuclear cells. These receptors all come from a man between 35 and 55 years old with T-cell large granular lymphocyte leukemia. Some clones in this sample may be carry-over from other donors' samples. The conserved cysteine and the conserved F or W are not part of the CDR3 here. Fields, in order: clone size, V gene, J gene, CDR3 protein. Size is stated for part of the rows, as once, few or many counts, or as a class when the clone is expanded.

>.|TRBV6-6|TRBJ2-2
ASSYYFQRGGGELF
>once|TRBV18|TRBJ1-5
ASSPLRTENQPQH
>.|TRBV5-4|TRBJ2-7
ASSSGSYEQY
>.|TRBV7-2|TRBJ2-5
ASSPRIRTGVETQY
>.|TRBV19|TRBJ1-1
ASSIVAANTEAF
>.|TRBV5-6|TRBJ1-6
ASSPRTRGNSPLH
>.|TRBV4-3|TRBJ2-7
ASSSWDGYEQY
>.|TRBV6-5|TRBJ1-1
ASSMTGMATEAF
>few|TRBV4-3|TRBJ2-7
ASSQEWGLRDEQY
>.|TRBV18|TRBJ2-1
ASSSGTGEAGALRIGHNEQF
>.|TRBV5-1|TRBJ2-5
ASSPPQGSGGQETQY
>.|TRBV27|TRBJ2-3
ASRPHLGSGSHGSTDTQY
>.|TRBV5-1|TRBJ2-1
ASSPAIQGRNEQF
>.|TRBV30|TRBJ2-7
AWSVLKEQY
>.|TRBV19|TRBJ2-3
ASSIRVTDTQY
>.|TRBV5-4|TRBJ1-1
ASSGTGGRTEAF
>.|TRBV5-1|TRBJ1-1
ASVPTGGTEAF
>.|TRBV25-1|TRBJ1-6
ATTGGVSYNSPLH
>.|TRBV19|TRBJ1-1
ASSNAVRTGANTEAF
>.|TRBV7-3|TRBJ1-6
ASREGNSPLH
>.|TRBV28|TRBJ1-5
ATRRVSQPQH
>.|TRBV5-4|TRBJ2-7
AWRGAHEQY
>few|TRBV18|TRBJ2-2
ASSPPSVLSRELF
>.|TRBV5-1|TRBJ2-1
ASSLGQLTYNEQF
>.|TRBV18|TRBJ1-1
ASSPLDGGTEAF
>.|TRBV7-9|TRBJ2-7
ASSPRQYHEQY
>.|TRBV4-2|TRBJ2-7
ASSQDSGGFQREQY
>.|TRBV6-5|TRBJ1-5
ASSPGAYNQPQH
>.|TRBV5-1|TRBJ2-5
ASSLAQTQETQY
>.|TRBV27|TRBJ1-5
ASSPTGGDQPQH
>.|TRBV4-3|TRBJ2-7
ASSQDRTTDYSYEQY
>.|TRBV27|TRBJ1-1
ASSDTSRGTEAF
>.|TRBV18|TRBJ2-7
ASSLGQASYEQY
>.|TRBV6-5|TRBJ2-7
ASSYSKGQPTYEQY
>once|TRBV7-2|TRBJ2-7
ASSTTSGAYEQY
>.|TRBV7-9|TRBJ1-1
ASSRDVGEAF
>.|TRBV18|TRBJ1-1
ASSPTRGDTEAF
>.|TRBV18|TRBJ1-2
ASSPRDRADYGYT
>.|TRBV18|TRBJ1-2
ASSPEGPGYGYT
>.|TRBV6-6|TRBJ1-3
ASRGGAASGNTIY
>.|TRBV30|TRBJ1-1
AWSVLGGDYTEAF
>.|TRBV19|TRBJ1-5
ASSIRGADQPQH